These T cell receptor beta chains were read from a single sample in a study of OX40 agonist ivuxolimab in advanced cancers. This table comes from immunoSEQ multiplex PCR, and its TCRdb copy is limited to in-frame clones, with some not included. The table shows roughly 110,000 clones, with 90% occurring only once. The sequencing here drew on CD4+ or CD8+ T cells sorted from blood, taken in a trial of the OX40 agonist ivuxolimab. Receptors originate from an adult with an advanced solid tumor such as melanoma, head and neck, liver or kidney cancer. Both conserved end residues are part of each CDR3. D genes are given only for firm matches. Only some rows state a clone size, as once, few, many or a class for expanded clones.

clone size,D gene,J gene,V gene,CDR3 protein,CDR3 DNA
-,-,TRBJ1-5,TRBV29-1,CSVGGGAGQPQHF,TGCAGCGTTGGGGGGGGCGCGGGTCAGCCCCAGCATTTT
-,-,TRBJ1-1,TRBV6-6,CASSYGGFQAFF,TGTGCCAGCAGTTACGGGGGGTTTCAAGCTTTCTTT
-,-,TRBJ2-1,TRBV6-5,CASSYPTGNEQFF,TGTGCCAGCAGTTACCCGACCGGCAATGAGCAGTTCTTC
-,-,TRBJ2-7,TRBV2,CASRSPGRNYEQYF,TGTGCCAGCAGGTCACCGGGACGGAACTACGAGCAGTACTTC
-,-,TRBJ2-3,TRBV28,CASSTRQTDTQYF,TGTGCCAGCAGTACCCGACAGACAGATACGCAGTATTTT
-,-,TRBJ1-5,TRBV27,CASSLSGPQPQHF,TGTGCCAGCAGTTTATCCGGGCCTCAGCCCCAGCATTTT
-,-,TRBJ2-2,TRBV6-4,CASSPMAGSWNTGELFF,TGTGCCAGCAGTCCTATGGCAGGGTCATGGAACACCGGGGAGCTGTTTTTT
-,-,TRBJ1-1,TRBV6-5,CASKGLSNTEAFF,TGTGCCAGCAAAGGGTTATCGAACACTGAAGCTTTCTTT
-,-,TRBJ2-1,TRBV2,CASSTTDRAFEQFF,TGTGCCAGCAGTACTACGGACAGAGCCTTTGAGCAGTTCTTC
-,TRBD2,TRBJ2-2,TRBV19,CASGGVAGELFF,TGTGCCAGTGGGGGGGTCGCCGGGGAGCTGTTTTTT
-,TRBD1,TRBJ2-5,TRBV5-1,CASSLAGTGMETQYF,TGCGCCAGCAGCTTGGCTGGGACAGGGATGGAGACCCAGTACTTC
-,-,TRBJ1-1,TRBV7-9,CASILRPAPNTEAFF,TGTGCCAGCATCCTCCGCCCAGCTCCAAACACTGAAGCTTTCTTT
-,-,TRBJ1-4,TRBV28,CASSLATLNEKLFF,TGTGCCAGCAGTCTCGCGACTTTAAATGAAAAACTGTTTTTT
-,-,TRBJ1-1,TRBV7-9,CASSQRVTLNTEAFF,TGTGCCAGCAGCCAGAGGGTCACGCTGAACACTGAAGCTTTCTTT
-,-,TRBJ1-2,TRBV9,CASSVEISGTFYGYTF,TGTGCCAGCAGCGTAGAAATCTCGGGGACATTCTATGGCTACACCTTC
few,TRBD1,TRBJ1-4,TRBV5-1,CASSLGTGSEKLFF,TGCGCCAGCAGCCTGGGGACAGGGAGTGAAAAACTGTTTTTT
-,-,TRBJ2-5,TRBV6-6,CASSLADILETQYF,TGTGCCAGCAGTTTGGCGGACATCTTAGAGACCCAGTACTTC
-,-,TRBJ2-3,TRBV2,CASEQGDTQYF,TGTGCCAGCGAGCAGGGAGATACGCAGTATTTT
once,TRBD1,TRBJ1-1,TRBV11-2,CASSPQGARSTEAFF,TGTGCCAGCAGTCCACAGGGGGCGCGTAGCACTGAAGCTTTCTTT
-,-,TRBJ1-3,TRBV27,CASSLIGGFGNTIYF,TGTGCCAGCAGTTTAATCGGGGGCTTCGGAAACACCATATATTTT
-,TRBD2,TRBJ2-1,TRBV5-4,CASSSRTSGGLYNEQFF,TGTGCCAGCAGCTCCCGGACTAGCGGGGGCCTTTACAATGAGCAGTTCTTC
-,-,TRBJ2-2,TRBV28,CASPGPNTGELFF,TGTGCCAGCCCAGGGCCGAACACCGGGGAGCTGTTTTTT
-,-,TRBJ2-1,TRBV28,CASSPPSGEQFF,TGTGCCAGCAGTCCGCCGAGTGGTGAGCAGTTCTTC
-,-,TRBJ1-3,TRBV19,CAVGTAGNTIYF,TGTGCAGTCGGGACGGCTGGAAACACCATATATTTT
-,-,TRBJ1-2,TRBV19,CASSIPSNRVGYTF,TGTGCCAGTAGTATACCCTCGAACCGCGTTGGCTACACCTTC
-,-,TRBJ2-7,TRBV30,CAVIGSPWAGEQYF,TGTGCCGTGATCGGGTCTCCTTGGGCGGGCGAGCAGTACTTC
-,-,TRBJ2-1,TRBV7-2,CASSLAHFAYNEQFF,TGTGCCAGCAGCTTAGCCCACTTCGCCTACAATGAGCAGTTCTTC
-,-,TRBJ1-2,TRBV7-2,CASSLDSGQSNGYTF,TGTGCCAGCAGCTTAGATTCGGGGCAGAGTAATGGCTACACCTTC
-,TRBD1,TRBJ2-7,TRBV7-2,CASRSTGAAAEQYF,TGTGCCAGCAGGTCGACAGGGGCCGCAGCCGAGCAGTACTTC
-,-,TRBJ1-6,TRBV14,CASSIRPGPGSPLHF,TGTGCCAGCTCCATTCGTCCCGGCCCCGGATCACCCCTCCACTTT
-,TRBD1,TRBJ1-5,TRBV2,CASRGQVDQPQHF,TGTGCCAGCAGGGGACAGGTCGATCAGCCCCAGCATTTT
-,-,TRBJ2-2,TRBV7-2,CASSPGLGTGELFF,TGTGCCAGCAGCCCAGGGTTGGGGACCGGGGAGCTGTTTTTT
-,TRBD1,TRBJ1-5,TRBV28,CASRPDRVLGQPQHF,TGTGCCAGCAGACCCGACAGGGTCCTGGGTCAGCCCCAGCATTTT
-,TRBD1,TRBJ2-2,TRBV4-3,CASSQERGQGITGELFF,TGCGCCAGCAGCCAAGAAAGGGGACAGGGGATTACCGGGGAGCTGTTTTTT
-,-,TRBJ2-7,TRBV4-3,CASSQGGASDYEQYF,TGCGCCAGCAGCCAAGGGGGGGCCAGTGACTACGAGCAGTACTTC
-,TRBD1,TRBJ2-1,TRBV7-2,CASKRQGLYNEQFF,TGTGCCAGCAAAAGACAGGGCCTATACAATGAGCAGTTCTTC
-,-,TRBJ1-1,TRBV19,CASSIQGTNTEAFF,TGTGCCAGTAGTATTCAAGGAACGAACACTGAAGCTTTCTTT
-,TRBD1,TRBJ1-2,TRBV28,CASRGTGGAGGYTF,TGTGCCAGCAGGGGGACAGGGGGCGCAGGTGGCTACACCTTC
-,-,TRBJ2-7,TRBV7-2,CASSLVLPEQYF,TGTGCCAGCAGCTTAGTTCTGCCCGAGCAGTACTTC
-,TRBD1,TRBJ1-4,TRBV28,CASTPGQGYEKLFF,TGTGCCAGCACTCCGGGACAGGGGTACGAAAAACTGTTTTTT
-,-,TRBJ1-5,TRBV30,CAWSVRFSQPQHF,TGTGCCTGGAGTGTTCGTTTTTCGCAGCCCCAGCATTTT
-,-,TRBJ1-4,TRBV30,CAWSSPGGANEKLFF,TGTGCCTGGAGTAGCCCGGGAGGGGCAAATGAAAAACTGTTTTTT
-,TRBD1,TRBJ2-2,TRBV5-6,CASSLVPGGNTGELFF,TGTGCCAGCAGCTTGGTGCCAGGGGGGAACACCGGGGAGCTGTTTTTT
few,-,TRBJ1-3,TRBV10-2,CASSESRGSGNTIYF,TGCGCCAGCAGTGAGTCGCGGGGCTCTGGAAACACCATATATTTT
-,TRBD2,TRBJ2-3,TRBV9,CASSASGTSADTQYF,TGTGCCAGCAGCGCCTCCGGGACTAGCGCGGATACGCAGTATTTT
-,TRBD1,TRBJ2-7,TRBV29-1,CRFADRANYEQYF,TGCAGGTTCGCAGACAGGGCTAACTACGAGCAGTACTTC
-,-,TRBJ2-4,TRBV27,CASSLRRTTKNIQYF,TGTGCCAGCAGTTTGCGGCGCACAACCAAAAACATTCAGTACTTC
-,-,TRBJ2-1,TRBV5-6,CASSRDTLPYNEQFF,TGTGCCAGCAGCCGGGACACCCTCCCCTACAATGAGCAGTTCTTC
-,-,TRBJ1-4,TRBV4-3,CASSKNDRTNEKLFF,TGCGCCAGCAGTAAGAACGACAGGACTAATGAAAAACTGTTTTTT
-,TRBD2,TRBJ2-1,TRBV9,CASSPSGGSYNEQFF,TGTGCCAGCAGCCCAAGCGGGGGTTCCTACAATGAGCAGTTCTTC
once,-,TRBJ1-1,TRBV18,CASSPRPGSNTEAFF,TGTGCCAGCTCACCACGCCCAGGATCGAACACTGAAGCTTTCTTT